This TCR beta chain was documented in a study of cytotoxic CD8 clonotypes in ibrutinib-treated CLL. This CDR3 is built from 14 residues. With 2 bases removed from V and 2 bases from J, the gap between germline ends came to 9 bases. Libraries were prepared by immunoSEQ multiplex PCR; TCRdb keeps only in-frame clonotypes and omits some of them. This sample has about 300,000 clones, with over 55% found just once. The chain has TRBV23-1 and TRBJ1-2; D is possibly TRBD1 (5 bases). TRBV23-1 is filed as an ORF, its function uncertain. The specimen comprised PBMCs, sampled after 36 months of ibrutinib treatment. The sequence derives from a human donor with chronic lymphocytic leukemia. CDR3 coding DNA: TGCGCCAGCAGTCAACAGACAGCCAACTATGGCTACACCTTC. Its translation is CASSQQTANYGYTF.